This TCR beta chain was sequenced for a study of sequential checkpoint blockade in melanoma. Study at large: Arm A got nivolumab then ipilimumab; arm B the reverse, 1:1. Each arm's sequence ended with maintenance nivolumab.

Assay used: immunoSEQ multiplex PCR; TCRdb lists only in-frame clones, some missing. Counted here are around 12,000 clones, about four fifths occurring once; the ten biggest clones make up about 30%. Treatment specified: randomized to nivolumab then ipilimumab (arm A) or the reverse (arm B). Live CD3+CD8+ CD19− CD56− cells were sorted from PBMCs. Germline V gene sequence: CDR1 MNHEY, CDR2 SMNVEV (reference sequence). The V gene end was trimmed by 1 base and the J gene end by 3 bases; junction bases not matched to a gene: 3. The CDR3 contains 14 residues. The V gene is TRBV27, the J gene TRBJ2-7, with 7 positions matching TRBD1. The source of this sequence is a human donor with melanoma. Here the sequenced sample was CD8+ T cells sorted from blood (inferred from file names), taken from a patient given nivolumab and ipilimumab in sequence. The CDR3 DNA reads as TGTGCCAGCAGTTTATACAGGGGTGACTACGAGCAGTACTTC. It translates to CASSLYRGDYEQYF.